A selection of T cell receptor beta chains follows, all from one sample in a study of low-dose radiotherapy and immunotherapy resistance in tumors. One entry per CDR3 protein results from TCRdb running MiXCR on the reads. Of 60,000 to 90,000 distinct CDR3 sequences in the sample, 30% to 40% were seen once. The material sequenced was PBMCs, taken before treatment. These TCRs come from a female donor with ovarian cancer. The CDR3 runs from the conserved cysteine through the conserved F or W. A D gene is named only where the DNA matches it firmly. Clone size is stated in some rows and not others, as once, few, many or a class when expanded.

J gene | D gene | V gene | clone size | CDR3 protein | CDR3 DNA
TRBJ1-1 | NA | TRBV5-1 | many | CASSLDGPYTEAFF | TGCGCCAGCAGCTTGGACGGTCCTTACACTGAAGCTTTCTTT
TRBJ2-6 | NA | TRBV12-3/TRBV12-4 | few | CASKKSGANVLTF | TGTGCCAGCAAAAAGTCTGGGGCCAACGTCCTGACTTTC
TRBJ1-1 | NA | TRBV19 | many | CASRANTEAFF | TGTGCCAGTAGGGCGAACACTGAAGCTTTCTTT
TRBJ1-6 | NA | TRBV20-1 | NA | CSAPLLASSYNSPLHF | TGCAGTGCCCCCCTCCTTGCTAGCTCCTATAATTCACCCCTCCACTTT
TRBJ2-2 | TRBD2 | TRBV3-1 | many | CASSQDGGGGAPNTGELFF | TGTGCCAGCAGCCAAGATGGGGGCGGGGGGGCCCCGAACACCGGGGAGCTGTTTTTT
TRBJ1-1 | NA | TRBV6-2/TRBV6-3 | few | CASSFPDTEAFF | TGTGCCAGCAGTTTCCCCGACACTGAAGCTTTCTTT
TRBJ1-3 | NA | TRBV28 | once | CASILGRVTGNTIYF | TGTGCCAGCATCTTGGGTAGGGTTACAGGAAACACCATATATTTT
TRBJ2-7 | NA | TRBV12-3/TRBV12-4 | many | CASSLSPGQIYEQYF | TGTGCCAGCAGTTTGTCTCCGGGACAAATCTACGAGCAGTACTTC
TRBJ2-7 | TRBD2 | TRBV7-2 | many | CASSLRFERGTYEQYF | TGTGCCAGCAGCTTAAGGTTCGAGCGGGGGACCTACGAGCAGTACTTC
TRBJ1-5 | NA | TRBV6-6 | NA | CASRPRSRHDQPQHF | TGTGCCAGCAGGCCCCGGTCGCGTCATGATCAGCCCCAGCATTTT
TRBJ2-1 | NA | TRBV20-1 | many | CRVRRGTYNEQFF | TGCAGGGTCCGCCGGGGAACCTACAATGAGCAGTTCTTC
TRBJ2-1 | NA | TRBV24-1 | few | CATSDGRGGNEQFF | TGTGCCACCAGTGATGGAAGAGGGGGAAACGAGCAGTTCTTC
TRBJ1-1 | NA | TRBV30 | many | CAWSARGTEAFF | TGTGCCTGGAGTGCTCGAGGAACTGAAGCTTTCTTT
TRBJ1-2 | NA | TRBV6-2/TRBV6-3 | many | CASRRASGYTF | TGTGCCAGCAGACGGGCATCCGGCTACACCTTC
TRBJ2-3 | TRBD2 | TRBV24-1 | many | CATSGTSGIRGTDTQYF | TGTGCCACCAGTGGAACTAGCGGGATCAGGGGTACAGATACGCAGTATTTT
TRBJ2-1 | NA | TRBV7-9 | NA | CASSLDLGPTMKQFF | TGTGCCAGCAGCTTAGATTTGGGGCCTACAATGAAGCAGTTCTTC
TRBJ2-5 | NA | TRBV3-1 | many | CASSHGGDRVQETQYF | TGTGCCAGCAGCCATGGAGGGGACAGAGTACAAGAGACCCAGTACTTC
TRBJ2-1 | NA | TRBV20-1 | many | CSAGGLGPDEQFF | TGCAGTGCTGGGGGACTGGGACCAGATGAGCAGTTCTTC
TRBJ2-7 | TRBD1 | TRBV2 | NA | CASSLGAGGEQYF | TGTGCCAGCAGTCTAGGAGCAGGGGGCGAGCAGTACTTC
TRBJ1-2 | NA | TRBV28 | NA | CASSLGRDYGYTF | TGTGCCAGCAGTTTAGGCCGGGACTATGGCTACACCTTC
TRBJ2-5 | TRBD1 | TRBV25-1 | many | CASSELGQGRETQYF | TGTGCCAGCAGTGAACTGGGACAGGGGCGAGAGACCCAGTACTTC
TRBJ2-3 | NA | TRBV5-6 | many | CASSSKSGYTDTQYF | TGTGCCAGCAGCTCTAAGAGCGGATACACAGATACGCAGTATTTT
TRBJ2-1 | TRBD2 | TRBV20-1 | many | CSASALAELSSYNEQFF | TGCAGTGCTAGTGCCCTAGCGGAATTAAGCTCCTACAATGAGCAGTTCTTC
TRBJ2-1 | NA | TRBV5-4 | many | CASSFLRSGGGEQFF | TGTGCCAGCAGCTTCTTGAGGTCAGGGGGGGGTGAGCAGTTCTTC
TRBJ2-1 | TRBD1 | TRBV14 | NA | CASSHLGDRGYNEQFF | TGTGCCAGCAGCCACCTCGGGGACAGGGGCTACAATGAGCAGTTCTTC
TRBJ2-1 | NA | TRBV11-1 | many | CASSFPVNNEQFF | TGTGCCAGCAGCTTCCCGGTAAACAATGAGCAGTTCTTC
TRBJ2-3 | TRBD2 | TRBV4-3 | many | CASSQGYSGADTQYF | TGCGCCAGCAGCCAAGGCTATAGCGGGGCAGATACGCAGTATTTT
TRBJ2-5 | TRBD1 | TRBV7-2 | many | CASSLVTGETQYF | TGTGCCAGCAGCTTAGTGACAGGGGAGACCCAGTACTTC
TRBJ2-1 | NA | TRBV5-1 | few | CASSLTTQSSYNEQFF | TGCGCCAGCAGCCTAACGACACAGAGCTCCTACAATGAGCAGTTCTTC
TRBJ2-3 | TRBD1 | TRBV30 | many | CAWSRTGVEDTQYF | TGTGCCTGGAGTCGAACAGGGGTTGAAGATACGCAGTATTTT
TRBJ2-2 | NA | TRBV5-1 | NA | CASSEDLNTGELFF | TGCGCCAGCAGCGAAGATCTGAACACCGGGGAGCTGTTTTTT
TRBJ1-1 | NA | TRBV7-2 | NA | CASSLVTAGTEAFF | TGTGCCAGCAGCTTAGTAACGGCGGGCACTGAAGCTTTCTTT
TRBJ2-7 | NA | TRBV19 | many | CASSRQASYEQYF | TGTGCCAGTAGTAGGCAGGCCTCCTACGAGCAGTACTTC
TRBJ1-2 | NA | TRBV5-1 | many | CASSLNIGGSYGYTF | TGCGCCAGCAGCTTGAACATTGGGGGCTCCTATGGCTACACCTTC
TRBJ2-7 | NA | TRBV7-8 | many | CASSPEYEQYF | TGTGCCAGCAGCCCAGAGTACGAGCAGTACTTC
TRBJ2-5 | NA | TRBV11-3 | NA | CASSLGSVSRETQYF | TGTGCCAGCAGCCTGGGGTCCGTAAGCAGGGAGACCCAGTACTTC
TRBJ2-7 | TRBD1 | TRBV11-3 | many | CASSYTGGEQYF | TGTGCCAGCAGTTATACAGGGGGCGAGCAGTACTTC
TRBJ1-5 | TRBD1 | TRBV20-1 | NA | CSASSGQGLILNQPQHF | TGCAGTGCTAGTTCAGGACAGGGATTAATACTCAATCAGCCCCAGCATTTT
TRBJ2-1 | NA | TRBV19 | many | CASTNLMGGRSYNEQFF | TGTGCCAGTACCAACCTTATGGGGGGTCGATCCTACAATGAGCAGTTCTTC
TRBJ1-1 | NA | TRBV11-2 | many | CASSLGLNTEAFF | TGTGCCAGCAGCTTAGGGTTAAACACTGAAGCTTTCTTT
TRBJ2-7 | NA | TRBV23-1 | NA | CASGQWLQNEHYF | TGCGCCAGCGGTCAATGGCTGCAGAACGAGCATTACTTC
TRBJ2-7 | NA | TRBV28 | many | CASSPGGSPRWQYF | TGTGCCAGCAGTCCCGGGGGTTCTCCCCGCTGGCAGTACTTC
TRBJ2-7 | TRBD2 | TRBV19 | many | CASSRLAGKNYEQYF | TGTGCCAGTAGTAGACTAGCGGGGAAGAACTACGAGCAGTACTTC
TRBJ1-5 | NA | TRBV19 | NA | CASSFRTATHQPQHF | TGTGCCAGTAGTTTTCGGACAGCCACCCATCAGCCCCAGCATTTT
TRBJ2-5 | NA | TRBV2 | many | CASSERTWETQYF | TGTGCCAGCAGTGAAAGGACGTGGGAGACCCAGTACTTC
TRBJ1-3 | TRBD1 | TRBV5-1 | NA | CASSLGLGTGLAGNTIYF | TGCGCCAGCAGCTTGGGTCTAGGGACAGGCCTCGCTGGAAACACCATATATTTT
TRBJ1-2 | NA | TRBV29-1 | few | CSVDGTNYGYTF | TGCAGCGTTGATGGTACTAACTATGGCTACACCTTC